These 24 T cell receptor beta chains were all obtained from the same sample, sequenced in a study of blood T cell repertoires in COVID-19. Profiled with immunoSEQ multiplex PCR; TCRdb holds only in-frame clones, not every one. The sample shows 350,000 to 450,000 clones, roughly 87% of them seen only once. The sequencing input was PBMCs or T cells enriched from blood (not recorded which). These receptors all stem from a woman in her forties or fifties who had recovered from COVID-19.

The rearrangement joins TRBV6-1 to TRBJ1-5, with TRBD1 matching over 7 bases. Per the germline V gene, CDR1 is MNHNS and CDR2 is SASEGT. CDR3 length: 17 amino acids. Unmatched junction bases numbered 12, after V lost 3 bases and J lost 4 bases. CDR3 amino acids: CASSDYPGQTSNQPQHF. The CDR3 coding sequence is TGTGCCAGCAGTGACTATCCGGGACAGACATCGAATCAGCCCCAGCATTTT.

The chain employs TRBV6-2 or TRBV6-3 and TRBJ2-7; TRBD2 agrees at 13 bases. The V gene's germline CDR1 is MNHEY and CDR2 SVGEGT. J gave up 7 bases and V 4 bases, and 13 bases lay outside the gene matches. This CDR3 has 17 residues. CDR3 sequence (DNA): TGTGCCAGCAGTTCCCACGGACTAGCGGGAGCGGTCCAGGAGCAGTACTTC. Translation: CASSSHGLAGAVQEQYF.

The chain uses TRBV11-2 and TRBJ1-6; D is uncertain. This CDR3 comprises 13 residues. Per germline, CDR1 SGHAT and CDR2 FQNNGV. V was cut by 8 bases and J by 9 bases, with 14 bases left in between. CDR3 DNA sequence: TGTGCCAGCCTACCACTCCCTGGTTCACCCCTCCACTTT. The encoded protein is CASLPLPGSPLHF.

This clone has just one count. This chain uses TRBV18 with TRBJ2-3, with D perhaps TRBD2 (6 bases). Germline CDR1 and CDR2: KGHSH and LQKENI. The CDR3 loop spans 13 amino acids. Deletions cut 1 base from V and 4 bases from J, with 6 bases between. Written as DNA, the CDR3 is TGTGCCAGCTCACCACGACTAGCAGATACGCAGTATTTT. This translates into CASSPRLADTQYF.

The rearrangement uses TRBV7-3 and TRBJ2-5; TRBD1 agrees at 7 bases. The germline CDR1 and CDR2 sequences are SGHTA and FQGTGA. J gave up 2 bases and V 1 base, and 7 bases lay outside the gene matches. This CDR3 contains 16 residues. CDR3 region: CASSLMPRQGQETQYF. CDR3 sequence (DNA): TGTGCCAGCAGCTTAATGCCCCGACAGGGTCAAGAGACCCAGTACTTC. Looking up the rest from reference TRBV7-3 and TRBJ2-5 gives the full variable domain: GAGVSQTPSNKVTEKGKYVELRCDPISGHTALYWYRQSLGQGPEFLIYFQGTGAADDSGLPNDRFFAVRPEGSVSTLKIQRTERGDSAVYLCASSLMPRQGQETQYFGPGTRLLVL.

The chain recombines TRBV2 with TRBJ2-3; the match to TRBD2 covers 9 bases. The CDR3 is 15 amino acids. Germline V gene lookup returns CDR1 SNHLY and CDR2 FYNNEI. J lost 4 bases, V lost 5 bases, and 7 bases had no gene match. This CDR3 reads CASSPGGRDADTQYF. The DNA for the CDR3 is TGTGCCAGCAGTCCGGGCGGGAGGGACGCAGATACGCAGTATTTT.

The rearrangement links TRBV7-2 to TRBJ2-1; 8 bases are a match to TRBD1. The V gene's germline CDR1 is SGHTA and CDR2 FQGNSA. Trimming removed 5 bases from V and 2 bases from J; junction bases left unmatched: 8. The CDR3 has 16 amino acids. The CDR3: CASSVGGQAPYNEQFF. The DNA of the CDR3 is TGTGCCAGCAGCGTCGGGGGACAGGCGCCCTACAATGAGCAGTTCTTC.

The rearrangement uses TRBV7-6 and TRBJ2-1, with D possibly matching TRBD2 (5 bases). Germline values: CDR1 SGHVS, CDR2 FNYEAQ. The V end lost 0 bases, the J end lost 6 bases, and 18 bases lay between the germline ends. The CDR3 is 17 amino acids. CDR3 DNA sequence: TGTGCCAGCAGCTTAGCTGTAGCGCCCGGAGGTTTCAATGAGCAGTTCTTC. Residues: CASSLAVAPGGFNEQFF. Variable domain in full (rest from reference TRBV7-6 and TRBJ2-1): GAGVSQSPRYKVTKRGQDVALRCDPISGHVSLYWYRQALGQGPEFLTYFNYEAQQDKSGLPNDRFSAERPEGSISTLTIQRTEQRDSAMYRCASSLAVAPGGFNEQFFGPGTRLTVL.

This rearrangement joins TRBV11-1 to TRBJ1-6, with 9 bases that match TRBD1. The germline V gene encodes CDR1 SGHAT and CDR2 FQDESV (reference sequence). There are 15 residues in the CDR3. With V trimmed by 4 bases and J by 7 bases, 5 bases remained unmatched. The CDR3 reads CASSYDRGENSPLHF. The CDR3 DNA reads as TGTGCCAGCAGCTACGACAGGGGGGAGAATTCACCCCTCCACTTT.

V and J are TRBV5-1 and TRBJ1-2, with TRBD1 as a possible D gene (6 bases). Germline loops: CDR1 SGHRS, CDR2 YFSETQ. Trimming removed 0 bases at V and 7 bases at J, with 10 bases between. The CDR3 totals 13 residues. CDR3 in DNA: TGCGCCAGCAGCTTGGACAGGGCTCCTGGCTACACCTTC. It translates to CASSLDRAPGYTF.

The chain uses TRBV6-5 and TRBJ2-1; 7 bases align to TRBD2. V shed 1 base, J shed 8 bases, and the junction held 8 bases outside the gene matches. This CDR3 region has 15 residues. Germline loops: CDR1 MNHEY, CDR2 SVGAGI. The CDR3 nucleotides read TGTGCCAGCAGTTACTTCCCTAGCGGAGGGGATGAGCAGTTCTTC. Its translation is CASSYFPSGGDEQFF.

This clone was recorded only once. The rearrangement joins TRBV7-2 to TRBJ1-2; TRBD1 might be the D (6 bases). V was shortened by 2 bases and J by 8 bases, with 18 bases between the two germline ends. CDR3 length: 15 amino acids. Germline CDR1 is SGHTA and CDR2 is FQGNSA. CDR3 loop: CASSLQGRKILGYTF. In nucleotides, the CDR3 is TGTGCCAGCAGCTTACAGGGGCGCAAAATCCTCGGCTACACCTTC.

CDR3 residues: CAISEGGWGRGLQETQYF. Here the CDR3 DNA reads TGTGCCATCAGTGAGGGGGGATGGGGCAGGGGCCTCCAAGAGACCCAGTACTTC. The chain couples TRBV10-3 to TRBJ2-5, with a tentative D call TRBD1 (6 bases). V was trimmed by 2 bases and J by 1 base, leaving 20 bases between them. CDR3 length: 18 residues. CDR1 and CDR2 (germline): ENHRY, SYGVKD.

CDR3 sequence (DNA): TGTGCCAGTAGTATTGCCGGACAGGGTGATACTGAAGCTTTCTTT. Protein sequence: CASSIAGQGDTEAFF. The chain combines TRBV19 with TRBJ1-1; TRBD1 matches at 8 bases. This CDR3 comprises 15 residues. Germline CDR1 and CDR2: LNHDA and SQIVND (reference sequence). V lost 3 bases and J lost 5; bases outside the gene matches: 8.

This clone has more than one count but fewer than ten. J is TRBJ1-6 and V is TRBV30; D is possibly TRBD1 (6 bases). Germline V gene sequence: CDR1 GTSNPN, CDR2 SVGIG (reference sequence). V lost 3 bases and J lost 6, with 18 bases in between. The CDR3 contains 16 residues. The CDR3 DNA sequence: TGTGCCTGGAGACCCCTAGGACAGAACCCTAATTCACCCCTCCACTTT. Amino acids: CAWRPLGQNPNSPLHF. Full variable domain (missing parts from reference TRBV30 and TRBJ1-6): SQTIHQWPATLVQPVGSPLSLECTVEGTSNPNLYWYRQAAGRGLQLLFYSVGIGQISSEVPQNLSASRPQDRQFILSSKKLLLSDSGFYLCAWRPLGQNPNSPLHFGNGTRLTVT.

The V and J genes are TRBV2 and TRBJ1-2; D possibly corresponds to TRBD1 (5 bases). CDR1 is SNHLY and CDR2 is FYNNEI in the germline V gene. V shed 9 bases and J shed 6 bases, with 20 bases lying between them. This CDR3 has 14 residues. CDR3 in amino acids: CASHPPTDTHGYTF. CDR3 coding DNA: TGTGCCAGTCACCCCCCGACAGATACCCATGGCTACACCTTC.

J is TRBJ1-2 and V is TRBV5-1; no reliable D call. Between the trimmed V and J ends, which lost 4 bases and 3 bases, there was a span of 10 bases. The CDR3 loop spans 13 amino acids. The germline V gene has CDR1 SGHRS and CDR2 YFSETQ. In nucleotides, the CDR3 is TGCGCCAGCAGCCTGGCCGGGGACTATGGCTACACCTTC. As protein: CASSLAGDYGYTF.

The J gene is TRBJ2-6, the V gene TRBV10-3, with 7 bases matching TRBD1. The CDR3 has 17 residues. Germline CDR1 is ENHRY and CDR2 is SYGVKD. The V segment lost 5 bases and the J segment 2 bases; nucleotides outside the gene matches: 9. The chain's CDR3 is CAISKQTGRPGANVLTF. CDR3 bases: TGTGCCATCAGTAAGCAGACAGGGCGCCCTGGGGCCAACGTCCTGACTTTC.

CDR3 coding DNA: TGTGCCAGCAGTGAATCGGGAGTGAACACTGAAGCTTTCTTT. This translates into CASSESGVNTEAFF. The chain joins TRBV25-1 to TRBJ1-1; no firm D call. The CDR3 consists of 14 residues. Germline CDR1 and CDR2: MGHDK and SYGVNS. V was cut by 1 base and J by 0 bases, with 6 bases left in between.

This chain uses TRBV15 with TRBJ1-2; 7 nucleotides match TRBD1. With 0 bases clipped from V and 10 bases from J, the junction kept 8 bases outside the gene matches. The germline CDR1 and CDR2 sequences are LNHNV and YYDKDF (reference sequence). This CDR3 is built from 14 residues. CDR3 protein: CATSRDEGAKDYTF. CDR3 bases: TGTGCCACCAGCAGAGATGAGGGGGCGAAGGACTACACCTTC.

V and J are TRBV14 and TRBJ2-3, with D maybe TRBD2 (6 bases). This CDR3 spans 16 amino acids. Germline V gives CDR1 SGHDN, CDR2 FVKESK. The V gene lost 4 bases and the J gene lost 3 bases, with 17 bases spanning the gap. The CDR3 nucleotides read TGTGCCAGCAGCCGACAGCTTGGGGGACTTACAGATACGCAGTATTTT. Translated, it gives CASSRQLGGLTDTQYF.

The chain joins TRBV9 to TRBJ2-7; D perhaps matches TRBD1 (6 bases). The V and J ends lost 2 bases and 2 bases respectively, with 11 bases between them. This CDR3 contains 14 residues. CDR1 is SGDLS, CDR2 YYNGEE, per germline. The CDR3 region has the DNA TGTGCCAGCAGCGTCGGGACATCTACCTACGAGCAGTACTTC. Translating it yields CASSVGTSTYEQYF.

The J gene is TRBJ2-3, the V gene TRBV11-2; the D is unclear. The CDR3 covers 16 residues. Trimming took 5 bases from V and 2 from J, leaving 17 bases between them. Germline CDR1 is SGHAT and CDR2 is FQNNGV. CDR3 region: CASSVRQNSYTDTQYF. DNA of the CDR3: TGTGCCAGCAGCGTCAGGCAGAACAGCTACACAGATACGCAGTATTTT.

V and J are TRBV9 and TRBJ1-2, with D possibly matching TRBD1 (6 bases). Germline CDR1 SGDLS, CDR2 YYNGEE. The V end was cut by 6 bases, the J end by 4 bases, with 13 bases between. The CDR3 sequence is 13 residues long. CDR3 residues: CASNSGRGYGYTF. The CDR3 DNA is TGTGCCAGCAATTCGGGCAGGGGCTATGGCTACACCTTC.